The rows below give T cell receptor beta chains drawn from one sample of a study of shared clonotypes between healthy human individuals. The method was immunoSEQ multiplex PCR; TCRdb's version includes in-frame clones alone and lacks a portion of them. Here the sample spans about 500,000 clones, roughly three quarters being singletons. Input material: PBMCs. The receptor source for this set is a woman between 40 and 50 years old in good health. Some clones in this sample may be carry-over from other donors' samples. CDR3s include the opening cysteine and the closing phenylalanine or tryptophan. The D gene is left open where the match is weak. Clone size is shown for a subset of rows, as once, few, many or a class of expanded clone.

clone_size d_call cdr3_length j_call v_call cdr3_aa cdr3_nt
. . 16 TRBJ2-5 TRBV5-1 CASSKTGTPKGETQYF TGCGCCAGCAGCAAAACCGGGACACCTAAAGGGGAGACCCAGTACTTC
. TRBD1 14 TRBJ1-4 TRBV7-9 CASSWDRGREKLFF TGTGCCAGCAGCTGGGACAGGGGGAGAGAAAAACTGTTTTTT
. TRBD1 15 TRBJ2-7 TRBV7-9 CASSLKRGRGSEQYF TGTGCCAGCAGCTTAAAGCGTGGCAGGGGGAGCGAGCAGTACTTC
. . 11 TRBJ2-1 TRBV7-8 CASSPHNEQFF TGTGCCAGCAGCCCACACAATGAGCAGTTCTTC
once . 12 TRBJ2-5 TRBV29-1 CSVGLARGTQYF TGCAGCGTTGGGCTCGCCAGAGGGACCCAGTACTTC
. . 15 TRBJ2-3 TRBV27 CASRELTSLADTQYF TGTGCCAGCCGGGAGCTAACAAGCCTCGCAGATACGCAGTATTTT
. TRBD1 20 TRBJ2-2 TRBV7-8 CASSSHYSGTVYANTGELFF TGTGCCAGCAGCTCACACTATTCCGGGACAGTTTACGCGAACACCGGGGAGCTGTTTTTT
. TRBD1 14 TRBJ2-5 TRBV7-8 CASSLTGVQETQYF TGTGCCAGCAGCCTAACAGGGGTACAAGAGACCCAGTACTTC
. . 16 TRBJ1-5 TRBV11-2 CASSLSGGQGNQPQHF TGTGCCAGCAGCCTATCGGGGGGGCAGGGCAATCAGCCCCAGCATTTT
. . 16 TRBJ2-5 TRBV7-2 CASSFRGAGTQETQYF TGTGCCAGCAGCTTCCGCGGGGCAGGGACACAAGAGACCCAGTACTTC
. . 14 TRBJ2-3 TRBV29-1 CSVRKTSGTDTQYF TGCAGCGTTCGGAAGACTAGTGGCACAGATACGCAGTATTTT
. . 11 TRBJ1-2 TRBV2 CASSGVYGYTF TGTGCCAGCAGTGGCGTCTATGGCTACACCTTC
. . 13 TRBJ1-3 TRBV10-3 CAISVSGGNTIYF TGTGCCATCAGTGTATCTGGTGGAAACACCATATATTTT
. . 15 TRBJ2-3 TRBV7-2 CASSLVTGGTDTQYF TGTGCCAGCAGCTTGGTGACGGGCGGCACAGATACGCAGTATTTT
. TRBD1 13 TRBJ2-7 TRBV30 CAWGQGGGYEQYF TGTGCCTGGGGACAGGGAGGAGGGTACGAGCAGTACTTC
many . 15 TRBJ1-1 TRBV19 CASSTLLRGDTEAFF TGTGCCAGTAGTACCCTGCTTAGGGGGGACACTGAAGCTTTCTTT
. . 13 TRBJ2-2 TRBV9 CASSVDGIGELFF TGTGCCAGCAGCGTAGATGGAATCGGGGAGCTGTTTTTT
. . 12 TRBJ1-5 TRBV28 CASQGPNQPQHF TGTGCCAGCCAGGGTCCCAATCAGCCCCAGCATTTT
many . 15 TRBJ2-7 TRBV14 CASSQDRGNRREQYF TGTGCCAGCAGCCAAGATCGGGGCAATCGGCGCGAGCAGTACTTC
many TRBD1 16 TRBJ1-3 TRBV6-6 CASSYGTGGPGNTIYF TGTGCCAGCAGTTACGGGACAGGGGGCCCTGGAAACACCATATATTTT
. . 15 TRBJ1-3 TRBV6-5 CARRQGTSSGNTIYF TGTGCCAGACGCCAGGGGACGAGCTCTGGAAACACCATATATTTT
. TRBD2 19 TRBJ2-6 TRBV14 CASSVGGGRRDSGANVLTF TGTGCCAGCAGCGTAGGAGGCGGGAGACGGGACTCTGGGGCCAACGTCCTGACTTTC
. TRBD2 15 TRBJ2-1 TRBV9 CASSVIGGRYNEQFF TGTGCCAGCAGCGTTATTGGCGGGAGGTACAATGAGCAGTTCTTC